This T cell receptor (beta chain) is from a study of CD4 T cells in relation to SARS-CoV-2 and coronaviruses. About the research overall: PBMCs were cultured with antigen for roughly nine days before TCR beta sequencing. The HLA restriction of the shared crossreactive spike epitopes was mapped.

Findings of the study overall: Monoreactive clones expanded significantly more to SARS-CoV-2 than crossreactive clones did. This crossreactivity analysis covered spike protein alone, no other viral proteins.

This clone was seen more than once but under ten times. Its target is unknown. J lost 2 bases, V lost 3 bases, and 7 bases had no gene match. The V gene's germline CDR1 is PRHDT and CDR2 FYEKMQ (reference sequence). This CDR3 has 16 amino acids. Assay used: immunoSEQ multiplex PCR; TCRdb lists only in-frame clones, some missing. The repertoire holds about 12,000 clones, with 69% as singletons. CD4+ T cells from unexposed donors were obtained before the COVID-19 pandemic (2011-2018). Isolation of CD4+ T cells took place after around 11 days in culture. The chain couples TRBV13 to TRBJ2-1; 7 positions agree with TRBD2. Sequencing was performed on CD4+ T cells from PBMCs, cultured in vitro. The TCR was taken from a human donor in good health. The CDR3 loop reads CASSLRLSGTYNEQFF. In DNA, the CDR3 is TGTGCCAGCAGCTTGAGGCTCAGCGGGACCTACAATGAGCAGTTCTTC.